Listed here are 26 T cell receptor beta chains from one sample, sequenced in a study of cytomegalovirus exposure and HLA in healthy donors. Both 60 Vbeta primers and 13 Jbeta primers went into the PCR. Only in-frame clones appear in the TCRdb table, and some are missing; sequencing was by immunoSEQ multiplex PCR. The sample lists under 200,000 clones; around 80% were seen once. The sequencing input was PBMCs. The source is a woman aged 40-49 years in good health and CMV-seronegative.

This clone occurred a few times. This chain uses TRBV27 with TRBJ1-5; TRBD1 agrees at 9 bases. This CDR3 contains 15 residues. V lost 6 bases, J lost 5 bases, and 8 bases stayed unmatched. The germline gives CDR1 MNHEY, CDR2 SMNVEV (reference sequence). CDR3 amino acids: CASSRQGERDQPQHF. The DNA of the CDR3 is TGTGCCAGCAGCCGACAGGGGGAGCGGGATCAGCCCCAGCATTTT.

This clone came up a few times. This rearrangement joins TRBV5-5 to TRBJ1-2; a possible D gene is TRBD1 (5 bases). The CDR3 is 14 residues long. Germline V gives CDR1 SGHKS, CDR2 YYEKEE (reference sequence). The V end lost 4 bases, the J end lost 7 bases, and 17 bases lay between the germline ends. The CDR3 DNA reads TGTGCCAGCAGCGGATCGCGGGGGTTTAGTGGCTACACCTTC. This sequence encodes CASSGSRGFSGYTF.

This clone has only a few counts. The rearrangement joins TRBV6-1 to TRBJ1-4, with 7 positions matching TRBD1. CDR3 length: 17 residues. After removal of 4 bases from V and 3 bases from J, the junction contained 11 bases not matched to a gene. Germline assignment: CDR1 MNHNS and CDR2 SASEGT. The CDR3 coding sequence is TGTGCCAGCAGTGTCCAGAGGGGGCGTGGGGCTAATGAAAAACTGTTTTTT. As protein: CASSVQRGRGANEKLFF.

This sequence joins TRBV7-8 and TRBJ2-7; D unresolved. Germline V lookup: CDR1 SGHVS, CDR2 FQNEAQ. V was shortened by 6 bases and J by 2 bases, with 14 bases between the two germline ends. There are 14 residues in the CDR3. The CDR3 reads CASSFLGSAYEQYF. For the CDR3, the DNA is TGTGCCAGCAGTTTCCTAGGTTCCGCCTACGAGCAGTACTTC.

The gene calls are TRBV29-1 and TRBJ2-5; D is unresolved. The DNA end is a closer match to TRBJ2-7, so the J assignment may be wrong. Germline V gene data show CDR1 as SQVTM and CDR2 as ANQGSEA. The CDR3 is 11 residues long. The DNA of the CDR3 is TGCAGCGTTGAACTAGTAGGCGAGCAGTACTTC. This gives the protein CSVELVGEQYF.

The V gene is TRBV9, the J gene TRBJ2-7; 7 bases align to TRBD2. Trimming removed 3 bases from V and 4 bases from J; junction bases left unmatched: 10. This CDR3 region has 15 residues. Germline V gene sequence: CDR1 SGDLS, CDR2 YYNGEE. As DNA, the CDR3 is TGTGCCAGCAGCGGTGCGGGAGCTCCTGATTACGAGCAGTACTTC. This codes for CASSGAGAPDYEQYF. Full variable domain (rest looked up from reference TRBV9 and TRBJ2-7): DSGVTQTPKHLITATGQRVTLRCSPRSGDLSVYWYQQSLDQGLQFLIQYYNGEERAKGNILERFSAQQFPDLHSELNLSSLELGDSALYFCASSGAGAPDYEQYFGPGTRLTVT.

To note about this clone: Its ends do not fully match the called genes, so a read error is possible. The V and J genes are TRBV6-6 and TRBJ1-4, with D possibly matching TRBD1 (6 bases). The CDR3 consists of 15 residues. Germline CDR1 and CDR2: MNHNY and SVGAGI (reference sequence). The CDR3 DNA sequence: TGTGCCGGCAGTTCTTCAGGGGCGGGAGGAGAAAAACTGTTTTTT. Encoded protein: CAGSSSGAGGEKLFF.

The V gene is TRBV7-2, the J gene TRBJ1-5; D might be TRBD1 (6 bases). Germline CDR1 SGHTA, CDR2 FQGNSA. The CDR3 consists of 14 residues. Between the trimmed V and J ends, which lost 5 bases and 5 bases, there was a span of 13 bases. The chain's CDR3 is CASSLVGADQPQHF. The CDR3 region has the DNA TGTGCCAGCAGCCTAGTGGGGGCGGATCAGCCCCAGCATTTT.

The V gene is TRBV18, the J gene TRBJ2-2, with D hard to call. The V end lost 1 base, the J end lost 1 base, and 7 bases lay between the germline ends. There are 15 residues in the CDR3. CDR1 and CDR2 (germline): KGHSH, LQKENI. The CDR3 region is CASSPLGQNTGELFF. DNA for the CDR3: TGTGCCAGCTCACCACTTGGGCAGAACACCGGGGAGCTGTTTTTT. Based on the CDR3 plus reference TRBV18 and TRBJ2-2, the full variable domain is NAGVMQNPRHLVRRRGQEARLRCSPMKGHSHVYWYRQLPEEGLKFMVYLQKENIIDESGMPKERFSAEFPKEGPSILRIQQVVRGDSAAYFCASSPLGQNTGELFFGEGSRLTVL.

This chain uses TRBV2 with TRBJ1-3; unclear D gene. V gave up 7 bases and J gave up 2 bases, with 9 bases separating them. Germline V gene sequence: CDR1 SNHLY, CDR2 FYNNEI. The CDR3 covers 13 residues. CDR3 residues: CASIEGTGNTIYF. CDR3 DNA sequence: TGTGCCAGCATAGAGGGTACTGGAAACACCATATATTTT.

V gene TRBV11-3 combines with J gene TRBJ1-3; D gene uncertain. This CDR3 region has 14 residues. V was shortened by 5 bases and J by 0 bases, with 8 bases between the two germline ends. The germline V gene encodes CDR1 SGHNT and CDR2 YENEEA. This CDR3 is CASSVSGSGNTIYF. The DNA of the CDR3 is TGTGCCAGCAGCGTATCAGGCTCTGGAAACACCATATATTTT.

This chain uses TRBV30 with TRBJ1-3; D perhaps matches TRBD1 (5 bases). Per the germline V gene, CDR1 is GTSNPN and CDR2 is SVGIG (reference sequence). Between the trimmed V and J ends, which lost 7 bases and 4 bases, there was a span of 11 bases. CDR3 size: 12 residues. The CDR3 DNA sequence: TGTGCCTTGGGCCGGGGGGGAAACACCATATATTTT. Its protein product is CALGRGGNTIYF.

The chain has TRBV7-9 and TRBJ1-1; D might be TRBD1 (6 bases). Germline CDR1 reads SEHNR; CDR2 reads FQNEAQ (reference sequence). The V end was cut by 5 bases, the J end by 4 bases, with 14 bases between. CDR3 length: 14 amino acids. CDR3 protein: CASSPGARGTEAFF. The CDR3 DNA reads as TGTGCCAGCAGCCCAGGGGCGAGGGGCACTGAAGCTTTCTTT.

V usage is TRBV19 and J usage is TRBJ1-2; maybe TRBD1 (6 bases). The V gene lost 3 bases and the J gene lost 1 base, with 21 bases spanning the gap. The CDR3 is made up of 18 amino acids. CDR1 is LNHDA and CDR2 is SQIVND in the germline V gene (reference sequence). CDR3 sequence (DNA): TGTGCCAGTAGTATTCACGGGAACAGGGTTCTTGGTAACTATGGCTACACCTTC. Its protein product is CASSIHGNRVLGNYGYTF.

V is TRBV19 and J is TRBJ1-5; 7 positions match TRBD1. After removal of 10 bases from V and 6 bases from J, the junction contained 12 bases not matched to a gene. This CDR3 has 14 residues. From germline, CDR1 is LNHDA and CDR2 SQIVND (reference sequence). DNA for the CDR3: TGTGCCACAGCCGGGACAGTCCCTTCTCAGCCCCAGCATTTT. This encodes CATAGTVPSQPQHF.

The gene calls are TRBV12-5 and TRBJ2-6, with 7 positions matching TRBD1. From germline, CDR1 is LGHNT and CDR2 FRNRAP. This CDR3 comprises 18 residues. J lost 0 bases, V lost 0 bases, and 5 bases had no gene match. The CDR3 here is CASGLVRGLPSGANVLTF. The CDR3 DNA reads TGTGCTAGTGGTTTGGTGAGGGGGCTCCCCTCTGGGGCCAACGTCCTGACTTTC.

CDR3 bases: TGTGCCAGCAGGACGGGACTAGCGGGGAAGACCCAGTACTTC. Amino acid sequence: CASRTGLAGKTQYF. This rearrangement joins TRBV6-5 to TRBJ2-5; 13 nucleotides agree with TRBD2. The CDR3 consists of 14 residues. Trimming removed 6 bases from V and 6 bases from J; junction bases left unmatched: 4. Germline CDR1 is MNHEY and CDR2 is SVGAGI.

This clone was detected only a few times. The chain links TRBV2 to TRBJ1-2; possible D gene TRBD1, 6 bases. Germline CDR1 is SNHLY and CDR2 is FYNNEI. V lost 5 bases and J lost 4, with 11 bases in between. The CDR3 loop spans 13 amino acids. The CDR3 DNA reads as TGTGCCAGCAGTCGGGACACAGGCTATGGCTACACCTTC. Protein product: CASSRDTGYGYTF.

This clone was observed a few times. For the CDR3, the DNA is TGTGCCAGCAGCTTAGGGACAGTTAATGAAAAACTGTTTTTT. This encodes CASSLGTVNEKLFF. J is TRBJ1-4 and V is TRBV7-3, with TRBD1 matching 7 bases. Germline CDR1 SGHTA, CDR2 FQGTGA. This CDR3 spans 14 amino acids. V lost 2 bases and J lost 4; bases outside the gene matches: 1.

The chain has TRBV4-1 and TRBJ1-1; D unresolved. Trimming took off 0 bases at V and 6 bases at J, with 32 bases between the two ends. The CDR3 is 21 residues long. CDR1 is MGHRA, CDR2 YSYEKL, per germline. CDR3 region: CASSQDGFEDDGFRVVAEAFF. The DNA of the CDR3 is TGCGCCAGCAGCCAAGACGGTTTCGAAGACGACGGGTTTCGGGTAGTGGCTGAAGCTTTCTTT.

There are a few counts of this clone. The gene calls are TRBV30 and TRBJ1-1; D ambiguous. V lost 3 bases, J lost 0 bases, and 5 bases lay in between. The CDR3 loop spans 12 amino acids. CDR1 is GTSNPN and CDR2 is SVGIG in the germline V gene (reference sequence). The CDR3 sequence is CAWRPVNTEAFF. Here the CDR3 DNA reads TGTGCCTGGAGACCAGTGAACACTGAAGCTTTCTTT. Filled out from reference TRBV30 and TRBJ1-1, the complete variable domain reads SQTIHQWPATLVQPVGSPLSLECTVEGTSNPNLYWYRQAAGRGLQLLFYSVGIGQISSEVPQNLSASRPQDRQFILSSKKLLLSDSGFYLCAWRPVNTEAFFGQGTRLTVV.

This clone was seen once. This chain joins TRBV7-3 and TRBJ2-7, with 9 bases aligning to TRBD2. The CDR3 has 15 amino acids. The germline V gene encodes CDR1 SGHTA and CDR2 FQGTGA. J lost 5 bases, V lost 1 base, and 6 bases had no gene match. This CDR3 is CASSLSSSGAHEQYF. The CDR3 nucleotides are TGTGCCAGCAGCTTAAGTTCTAGCGGGGCCCACGAGCAGTACTTC.

The V call is TRBV27, the J call TRBJ2-5; D is undetermined. V gave up 6 bases and J gave up 7 bases, with 15 bases separating them. CDR3 length: 13 residues. Germline values: CDR1 MNHEY, CDR2 SMNVEV (reference sequence). In DNA, the CDR3 is TGTGCCAGCAGGGAACTTGAACGCGGGACCCAGTACTTC. Its protein product is CASRELERGTQYF.

The rearrangement uses TRBV4-3 and TRBJ1-2, with D unclear. Trimming shortened V by 0 bases and J by 8 bases, and 13 bases separated the two germline ends. This CDR3 contains 14 residues. CDR1 and CDR2 from the germline V gene are LGHNA and YSLEER. As DNA, the CDR3 is TGCGCCAGCAGCCAAGATCAAGCCCCTTGGGGCTACACCTTC. Encoded protein: CASSQDQAPWGYTF.

This chain links TRBV9 with TRBJ1-2; no clear D. V shed 0 bases and J shed 5 bases, with 14 bases lying between them. The CDR3 has 15 residues. From germline, CDR1 is SGDLS and CDR2 YYNGEE. The CDR3 nucleotides read TGTGCCAGCAGCGTAGCGGCGGTGCCTGCTTATGGCTACACCTTC. Encoded protein: CASSVAAVPAYGYTF.

V usage is TRBV18 and J usage is TRBJ1-1, with a tentative D call TRBD1 (6 bases). There are 15 residues in the CDR3. V was shortened by 0 bases and J by 0 bases, with 8 bases between the two germline ends. The germline V gene has CDR1 KGHSH and CDR2 LQKENI. This chain's CDR3 is CASSPPTGMNTEAFF. The CDR3 DNA follows: TGTGCCAGCTCACCACCGACAGGTATGAACACTGAAGCTTTCTTT.